This paragraph covers one T cell receptor (beta chain) sequence. Around 220 ng DNA, tens of thousands of T cell genomes, went into each sorted-subset replicate PCR. Method: immunoSEQ multiplex PCR; TCRdb's copy keeps in-frame clones and lacks some. The table has roughly 1,500,000 clones, approximately 98% seen once; the top ten hold 0.4% to 0.55%. This sample was taken from a study of shared clonotypes between healthy human individuals. V was shortened by 1 base and J by 7 bases, with 13 bases between the two germline ends. Per germline, CDR1 KGHSH and CDR2 LQKENI. The CDR3 totals 14 residues. The clonotype comes from a man aged 25-45 years in good health. Sequenced material: naive CD4+ T cells sorted from blood. Subset indicated: CD45RA+ positively selected. J is TRBJ1-2 and V is TRBV18, with D perhaps TRBD1 (5 bases). CDR3 sequence: CASSPRQGLSGYTF. The CDR3 coding sequence is TGTGCCAGCTCACCACGCCAGGGTCTTTCTGGCTACACCTTC.